This is a list of T cell receptor beta chains from one sample in a study of tumor and adjacent non-tumor tissue in lung cancer. In TCRdb, the multiplex PCR reads were re-called with MiXCR into one record per CDR3 protein. The table includes 80,000 or so distinct CDR3 sequences, roughly 80% detected once. Sequenced input: distant non-tumor lung tissue. These receptors were taken from a man aged 60 to 69 with non-small cell lung cancer. CDR3s include the opening cysteine and the closing phenylalanine or tryptophan. Each record gives: CDR3 DNA, CDR3 protein, D gene, J gene, V gene, clone size. D genes are given only for firm matches. Clone sizes are given selectively: once, few, many, or a class where the clone is expanded.

TGTGCCAACAGTCCCCGGACTAGCAGAAGCTACGAGCAGTGCTTC,CANSPRTSRSYEQCF,TRBD2,TRBJ2-7,TRBV6-2/TRBV6-3,once
TGTGCCAGCAGCCCTCTGAGAGGGGGCCTCACAGATACGCAGTATTTT,CASSPLRGGLTDTQYF,TRBD1,TRBJ2-3,TRBV7-9,NA
TGTGCCAGCAGTCGGACGAATAATGAGCAGTCCTTC,CASSRTNNEQSF,NA,TRBJ2-1,TRBV6-5,few
TGTGCCAGCAGCGGACTAGCGTCGTACCAAGAGACCCAGTACTTC,CASSGLASYQETQYF,TRBD2,TRBJ2-5,TRBV5-5,NA
TGCAGTGCTAGCGCCTTTAGCGGGGCTTACACAGATACGCAGTATTTT,CSASAFSGAYTDTQYF,TRBD2,TRBJ2-3,TRBV20-1,many
TGTGCCAGCATTACGCGACAGGCCGTGAATTCACCCCCCAACTTT,CASITRQAVNSPPNF,NA,TRBJ1-6,TRBV6-1,NA
TGTGCCAGCAGTGTAGACAAGGGTGACACTGAAGCTTTCTTT,CASSVDKGDTEAFF,NA,TRBJ1-1,TRBV6-1,NA
TGTGCCGGCAGTTACTCGTACAGGCCGAGCTCCTACAATGAGCAATACTTC,CAGSYSYRPSSYNEQYF,NA,TRBJ2-1,TRBV6-5,NA
TGTGCCAGCAGCTCTTACGGACAGACATACGAGCAGTATTTC,CASSSYGQTYEQYF,NA,TRBJ2-7,TRBV11-2,NA
TGTAGTGCTCGAGCGGTAGGGCCGGGTTTT,CSARAVGPGF,NA,TRBJ2-3,TRBV20-1,NA
TGTGTCAGCAGTCTCCTAGGTAATAAGCAGTTCTTC,CVSSLLGNKQFF,NA,TRBJ2-1,TRBV6-2/TRBV6-3,NA
TGTGCCAGCAATTACTCGTTACAGGGGGCAGATACGCAGTATTTT,CASNYSLQGADTQYF,TRBD1,TRBJ2-3,TRBV6-5,few
TGCAGCGTTCAAACCCGGATAGGGGCTGAAGAAGACGGGCAGTACTTC,CSVQTRIGAEEDGQYF,NA,TRBJ2-7,TRBV29-1,NA
TGCAGCGTTGAATCCGCAGACGGGGAGACCAAGTACTTC,CSVESADGETKYF,NA,TRBJ2-5,TRBV29-1,NA
TGCGCCAGCAGCCTAATGGGGCTGGGACACCAAGAGTCCCAGTACTTC,CASSLMGLGHQESQYF,NA,TRBJ2-5,TRBV7-3,once
TGTGCCAGCAGTCAACCGGGACAAGGGAGCACATACACGCAGTATTTT,CASSQPGQGSTYTQYF,NA,TRBJ2-3,TRBV11-3,NA
TGTGCCAACAACTCCCGGGGAGCGGAAGGATACAGAGCCGGGGAGCTGTTATTT,CANNSRGAEGYRAGELLF,NA,TRBJ2-2,TRBV11-3,NA
TGCGCCAGCAACCAAGAGAATGCAGATATGCAGTATTTT,CASNQENADMQYF,NA,TRBJ2-3,TRBV4-3,NA
TGTGCCTGGAGTGTAGCAAACGATGAGCAGTTCTTC,CAWSVANDEQFF,NA,TRBJ2-1,TRBV30,NA
TGTAGTGATGACTCAGAGGGGGGGCCGTGGAATGAGCAGTTCTTC,CSDDSEGGPWNEQFF,NA,TRBJ2-1,TRBV20-1,NA
TGTGCCAGCAGATTTAGCGGGACCGGGACCCTCCACTTT,CASRFSGTGTLHF,NA,TRBJ1-6,TRBV28,NA
TGTGCCAGCACCCTCACCGGGACAGGGAGCACTGAAGCTTTCTTT,CASTLTGTGSTEAFF,TRBD1,TRBJ1-1,TRBV6-6,many
TGTGCCAACTTCCAGGGACGATCTGGGGCCAACGTCCTGACTTTC,CANFQGRSGANVLTF,NA,TRBJ2-6,TRBV12-3/TRBV12-4,NA